Sequencing of this TCR beta chain was carried out in a study of T cells in Graves' hyperthyroidism and ophthalmopathy. This clonotype has only a few counts. Uncontrolled infection, other autoimmune disease, pregnancy and lactation each barred patients from inclusion. RNA transcripts provided the source from which TCR beta CDR3 regions were amplified. The study used the HTBI primer set for a first-round RT-PCR of the TCR CDR3. TCRdb reanalysed the multiplex PCR reads using MiXCR and keeps one entry per CDR3 protein. The sample has approximately 870,000 distinct CDR3 sequences, roughly 37% seen once. The source of this sequence is a man younger than 30 with Graves' hyperthyroidism. The sequenced sample consisted of blood.

The CDR3 region has the DNA TGTGCCAGCAGCTGGTCAGGGACAAGTACCGGGGAGCTGTTTTTT. It yields the protein CASSWSGTSTGELFF. The V and J genes are TRBV5-4 and TRBJ2-2, with a possible D match to TRBD1 (6 bases). This CDR3 contains 15 residues. Germline V gives CDR1 SGHNT, CDR2 YYREEE (reference sequence). Trimming pared 3 bases from V and 5 bases from J, leaving 14 bases between.